This entry lists 16 T cell receptor beta chains sequenced from one sample in a study of radiotherapy plus CTLA-4 blockade in lung cancer. Sequencing used immunoSEQ multiplex PCR; TCRdb keeps in-frame clones, though not all of them. This sample has tens of thousands of clones, with about 77% found just once. Sequences were derived from peripheral blood, sampled from a patient treated with radiotherapy plus ipilimumab. All receptors come from a human donor with non-small cell lung cancer whose response to radiotherapy plus ipilimumab could not be evaluated.

This chain joins TRBV19 and TRBJ2-7; 9 nucleotides match TRBD2. The J segment lost 2 bases and the V segment lost 11 bases, leaving 4 bases of the junction unmatched. CDR1 is LNHDA and CDR2 is SQIVND in the germline V gene (reference sequence). This CDR3 is built from 12 residues. The CDR3 region has the DNA TGTGCCGCGGGGGGGCGGACCTACGAGCAGTACTTC. Its translation is CAAGGRTYEQYF.

The rearrangement uses TRBV9 and TRBJ1-4, with 8 positions matching TRBD1. The V segment lost 3 bases and the J segment 7 bases; nucleotides outside the gene matches: 8. In germline, CDR1 is SGDLS, CDR2 YYNGEE. The CDR3 extends over 15 amino acids. As DNA, the CDR3 is TGTGCCAGCAGCGCTGGGACAGGAATCGGTGAAAAACTGTTTTTT. It yields the protein CASSAGTGIGEKLFF. Drawing the rest from reference TRBV9 and TRBJ1-4, the complete variable domain is DSGVTQTPKHLITATGQRVTLRCSPRSGDLSVYWYQQSLDQGLQFLIQYYNGEERAKGNILERFSAQQFPDLHSELNLSSLELGDSALYFCASSAGTGIGEKLFFGSGTQLSVL.

V and J are TRBV2 and TRBJ2-2; 9 nucleotides agree with TRBD1. The germline gives CDR1 SNHLY, CDR2 FYNNEI. The V gene end was trimmed by 4 bases and the J gene end by 6 bases; junction bases not matched to a gene: 6. The CDR3 runs to 15 residues. CDR3: CASSARTGVPGELFF. CDR3 nucleotides: TGTGCCAGCAGTGCTCGGACAGGGGTCCCCGGGGAGCTGTTTTTT.

The chain has TRBV7-2 and TRBJ2-1; possibly TRBD2 for D (5 bases). V lost 0 bases and J 12 bases, leaving 12 bases between the germline ends. Germline lookup yields CDR1 SGHTA and CDR2 FQGNSA. This CDR3 region has 13 residues. The DNA of the CDR3 is TGTGCCAGCAGCTTAGCGCAAAGCGGTGTGCAGTTCTTC. The encoded protein is CASSLAQSGVQFF.

V is TRBV11-1 and J is TRBJ2-2, with 7 bases that match TRBD2. The ends lost 5 bases at V and 3 bases at J; junction bases unmatched: 9. In germline, CDR1 is SGHAT, CDR2 FQDESV (reference sequence). The CDR3 consists of 16 residues. This CDR3 is CASSQQRGGDTGELFF. The CDR3 region has the DNA TGTGCCAGCAGCCAACAGCGGGGAGGCGACACCGGGGAGCTGTTTTTT.

This clone appeared once. The chain recombines TRBV7-2 with TRBJ2-7, with 8 bases identical to TRBD2. The CDR3 covers 15 residues. CDR1 and CDR2 from the germline V gene are SGHTA and FQGNSA. The trim removed 4 bases at V and 2 bases at J, leaving 7 bases unmatched. The CDR3 protein is CASSSRLATTYEQYF. The CDR3 DNA sequence: TGTGCCAGCAGCTCTCGACTAGCGACTACCTACGAGCAGTACTTC.

This clone was found a few times. This sequence joins TRBV5-8 and TRBJ1-6, with D perhaps matching TRBD1 (6 bases). Germline assignment: CDR1 SGHTS and CDR2 YDEGEE. The V and J ends lost 5 bases and 9 bases respectively, with 12 bases between them. The CDR3 runs to 13 residues. DNA for the CDR3: TGTGCCAGCAGACAGGGTTATGTTTCACCCCTCCACTTT. It specifies CASRQGYVSPLHF.

This clone was observed once. The CDR3 loop reads CASSLVTATDTEAFF. CDR3 nucleotide sequence: TGCGCCAGCAGCTTGGTGACAGCTACAGACACTGAAGCTTTCTTT. The J gene is TRBJ1-1, the V gene TRBV5-1; a possible D gene is TRBD1 (5 bases). Germline-derived CDR1 and CDR2 are SGHRS and YFSETQ. The length of the CDR3 is 15 residues. V lost 0 bases and J 3 bases, leaving 12 bases between the germline ends.

V usage is TRBV4-3 and J usage is TRBJ2-2; tentative D call: TRBD1 (5 bases). Germline CDR1 is LGHNA and CDR2 is YSLEER. V lost 1 base and J lost 1, with 7 bases in between. The CDR3 has 15 residues. The CDR3 here is CASSQVDRNTGELFF. The CDR3 region has the DNA TGCGCCAGCAGCCAAGTCGACAGGAACACCGGGGAGCTGTTTTTT.

This sequence joins TRBV6-1 and TRBJ2-3, with D uncertain. The V gene's germline CDR1 is MNHNS and CDR2 SASEGT. Deletions cut 2 bases from V and 4 bases from J, with 13 bases between. The CDR3 contains 15 residues. CDR3 protein: CASSELGLVADTQYF. CDR3 bases: TGTGCCAGCAGTGAACTGGGTCTAGTTGCAGATACGCAGTATTTT.

Note on this clone: The junction shows a germline mismatch at one end, possibly a read error. V usage is TRBV15 and J usage is TRBJ1-6, with D possibly matching TRBD1 (6 bases). Germline lookup yields CDR1 LNHNV and CDR2 YYDKDF (reference sequence). The CDR3 has 17 amino acids. CDR3 residues: CATSGDRRMSYNSPLHF. DNA for the CDR3: TGTGCCACCAGCGGAGACAGGAGGATGTCCTATAATTCACCCCTCCACTTT.

Only a few counts were recorded for this clone. The chain uses TRBV4-1 and TRBJ1-4; 10 bases fit TRBD1. Germline trimming cut 0 bases from V and 0 bases from J; bases unmatched to any gene: 7. Germline CDR1 MGHRA, CDR2 YSYEKL. There are 19 residues in the CDR3. In DNA form, the CDR3 reads TGCGCCAGCAGCCAAGATCGGGACAGGGGAACGTCAACTAATGAAAAACTGTTTTTT. Protein: CASSQDRDRGTSTNEKLFF.

This chain connects TRBV30 to TRBJ2-1; TRBD1 agrees at 7 bases. The V gene's germline CDR1 is GTSNPN and CDR2 SVGIG (reference sequence). This CDR3 is built from 15 residues. V lost 3 bases, J lost 8 bases, and 13 bases stayed unmatched. CDR3 sequence reads: CAWRRGGTALHEQFF. The DNA for the CDR3 is TGTGCCTGGAGAAGAGGGGGCACGGCCCTTCATGAGCAGTTCTTC.

This sequence joins TRBV30 and TRBJ2-5, with 12 bases identical to TRBD2. The CDR3 runs 13 residues. The germline CDR1 and CDR2 sequences are GTSNPN and SVGIG (reference sequence). V gave up 7 bases and J gave up 10 bases; unmatched junction bases: 10. The CDR3 sequence is CASALAGGPDQYF. The CDR3 nucleotides read TGTGCCTCAGCCCTAGCGGGGGGGCCCGACCAGTACTTC.

The chain recombines TRBV18 with TRBJ2-3, with D perhaps matching TRBD1 (6 bases). In germline, CDR1 is KGHSH, CDR2 LQKENI. CDR3 length: 14 amino acids. Trimming left V 4 bases short and J 1 base short, with 9 bases between. This CDR3 reads CASSQGGGTDTQYF. CDR3 DNA sequence: TGTGCCAGCTCACAAGGGGGTGGCACAGATACGCAGTATTTT. Full variable domain (outside the CDR3, taken from reference TRBV18 and TRBJ2-3): NAGVMQNPRHLVRRRGQEARLRCSPMKGHSHVYWYRQLPEEGLKFMVYLQKENIIDESGMPKERFSAEFPKEGPSILRIQQVVRGDSAAYFCASSQGGGTDTQYFGPGTRLTVL.

The CDR3 here is CASSSWGAYEQYF. The CDR3 bases are TGTGCCAGCAGCTCCTGGGGAGCCTACGAGCAGTACTTC. The chain joins TRBV7-9 to TRBJ2-7; maybe TRBD2 (5 bases). The germline gives CDR1 SEHNR, CDR2 FQNEAQ (reference sequence). Trimming took 4 bases from V and 2 from J, leaving 9 bases between them. This CDR3 contains 13 residues.